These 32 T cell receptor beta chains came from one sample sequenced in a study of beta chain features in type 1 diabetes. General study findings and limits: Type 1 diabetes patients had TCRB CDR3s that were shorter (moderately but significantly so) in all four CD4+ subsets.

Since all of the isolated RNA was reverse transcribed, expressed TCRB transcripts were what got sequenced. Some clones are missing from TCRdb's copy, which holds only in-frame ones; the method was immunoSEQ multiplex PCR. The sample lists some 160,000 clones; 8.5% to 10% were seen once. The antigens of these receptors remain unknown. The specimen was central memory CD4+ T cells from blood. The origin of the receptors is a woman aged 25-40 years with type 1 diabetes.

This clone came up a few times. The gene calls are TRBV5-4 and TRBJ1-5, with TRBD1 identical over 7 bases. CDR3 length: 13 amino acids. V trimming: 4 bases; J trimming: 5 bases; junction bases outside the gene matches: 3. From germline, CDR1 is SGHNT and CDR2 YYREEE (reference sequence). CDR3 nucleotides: TGTGCCAGCAGCCCCGGACAGGATCAGCCCCAGCATTTT. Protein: CASSPGQDQPQHF.

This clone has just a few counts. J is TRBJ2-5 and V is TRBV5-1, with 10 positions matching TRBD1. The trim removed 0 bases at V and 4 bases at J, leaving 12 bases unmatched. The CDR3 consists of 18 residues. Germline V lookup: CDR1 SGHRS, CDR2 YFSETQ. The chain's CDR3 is CASSLGFRTGGFRETQYF. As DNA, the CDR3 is TGCGCCAGCAGCTTGGGTTTCCGGACAGGGGGTTTCCGAGAGACCCAGTACTTC.

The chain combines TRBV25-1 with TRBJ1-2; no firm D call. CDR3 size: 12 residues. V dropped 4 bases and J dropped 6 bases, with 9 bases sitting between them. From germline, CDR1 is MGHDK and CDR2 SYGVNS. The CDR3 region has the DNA TGTGCCAGCAGTGGAGGCCTTGATGGCTACACCTTC. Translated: CASSGGLDGYTF.

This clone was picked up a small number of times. The CDR3 spells CASSQQYGGGAKNIQYF. CDR3 DNA sequence: TGCGCCAGCAGCCAACAGTACGGGGGAGGGGCCAAAAACATTCAGTACTTC. The chain couples TRBV4-1 to TRBJ2-4; TRBD2 agrees at 7 bases. After removal of 2 bases from V and 1 base from J, the junction contained 8 bases not matched to a gene. The germline V gene encodes CDR1 MGHRA and CDR2 YSYEKL. The CDR3 is 17 amino acids.

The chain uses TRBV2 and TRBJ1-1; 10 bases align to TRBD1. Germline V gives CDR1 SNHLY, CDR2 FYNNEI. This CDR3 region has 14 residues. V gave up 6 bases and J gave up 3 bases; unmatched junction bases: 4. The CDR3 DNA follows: TGTGCCAGCAGGGGGACAGGGGAAGACACTGAAGCTTTCTTT. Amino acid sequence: CASRGTGEDTEAFF.

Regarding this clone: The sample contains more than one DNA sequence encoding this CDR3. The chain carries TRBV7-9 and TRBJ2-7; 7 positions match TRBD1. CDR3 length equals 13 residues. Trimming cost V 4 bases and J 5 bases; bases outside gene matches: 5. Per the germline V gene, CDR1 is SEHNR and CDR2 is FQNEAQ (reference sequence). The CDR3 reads CASSYGQEDEQYF. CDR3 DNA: TGTGCCAGCAGCTACGGACAGGAGGACGAGCAGTACTTC. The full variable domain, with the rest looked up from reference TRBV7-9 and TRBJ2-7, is DTGVSQNPRHKITKRGQNVTFRCDPISEHNRLYWYRQTLGQGPEFLTYFQNEAQLEKSRLLSDRFSAERPKGSFSTLEIQRTEQGDSAMYLCASSYGQEDEQYFGPGTRLTVT.

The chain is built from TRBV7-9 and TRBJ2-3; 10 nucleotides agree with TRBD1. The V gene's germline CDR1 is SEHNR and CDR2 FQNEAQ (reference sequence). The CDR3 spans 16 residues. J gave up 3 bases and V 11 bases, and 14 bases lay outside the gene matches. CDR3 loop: CAVTAPGQGSTDTQYF. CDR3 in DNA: TGTGCCGTCACAGCACCGGGACAGGGGAGTACAGATACGCAGTATTTT.

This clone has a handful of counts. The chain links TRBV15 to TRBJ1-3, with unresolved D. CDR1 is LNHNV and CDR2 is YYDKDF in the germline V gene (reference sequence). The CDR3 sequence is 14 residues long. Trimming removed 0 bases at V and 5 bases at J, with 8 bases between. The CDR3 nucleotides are TGTGCCACCAGCAGAGATCGAGGGAGAAACACCATATATTTT. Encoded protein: CATSRDRGRNTIYF.

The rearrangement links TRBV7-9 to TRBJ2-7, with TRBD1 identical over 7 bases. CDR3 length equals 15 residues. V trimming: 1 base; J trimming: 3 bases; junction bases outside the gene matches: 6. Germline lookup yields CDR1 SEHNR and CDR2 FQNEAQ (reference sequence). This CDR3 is CASSLEQGPIYEQYF. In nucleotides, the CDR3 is TGTGCCAGCAGCTTAGAACAGGGGCCCATCTACGAGCAGTACTTC.

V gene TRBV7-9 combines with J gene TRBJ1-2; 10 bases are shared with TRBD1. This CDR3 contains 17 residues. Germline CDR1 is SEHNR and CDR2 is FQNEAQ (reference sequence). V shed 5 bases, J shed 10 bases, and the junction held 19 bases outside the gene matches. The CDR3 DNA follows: TGTGCCAGCAGCCCTTGGGACAGGGGATTGGCCACGGTGCACTACACCTTC. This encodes CASSPWDRGLATVHYTF.

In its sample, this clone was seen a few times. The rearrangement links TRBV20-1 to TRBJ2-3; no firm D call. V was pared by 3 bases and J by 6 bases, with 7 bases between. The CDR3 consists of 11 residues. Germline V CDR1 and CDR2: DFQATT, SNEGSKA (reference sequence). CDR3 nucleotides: TGCAGTGCTAGCGGGTCTGATACGCAGTATTTT. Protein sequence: CSASGSDTQYF.

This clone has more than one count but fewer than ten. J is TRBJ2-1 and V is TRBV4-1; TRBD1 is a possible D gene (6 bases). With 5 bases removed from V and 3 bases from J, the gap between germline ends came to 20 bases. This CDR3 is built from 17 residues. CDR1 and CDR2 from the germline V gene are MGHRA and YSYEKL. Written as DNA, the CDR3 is TGCGCCAGCAGCACCCCACAGGGAGACTACTACTACAATGAGCAGTTCTTC. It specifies CASSTPQGDYYYNEQFF.

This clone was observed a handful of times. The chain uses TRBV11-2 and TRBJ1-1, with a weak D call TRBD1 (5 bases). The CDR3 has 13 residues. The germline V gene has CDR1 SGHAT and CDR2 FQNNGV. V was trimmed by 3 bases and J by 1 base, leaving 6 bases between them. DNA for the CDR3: TGTGCCAGCAGCTTGACAGAGAACACTGAAGCTTTCTTT. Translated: CASSLTENTEAFF.

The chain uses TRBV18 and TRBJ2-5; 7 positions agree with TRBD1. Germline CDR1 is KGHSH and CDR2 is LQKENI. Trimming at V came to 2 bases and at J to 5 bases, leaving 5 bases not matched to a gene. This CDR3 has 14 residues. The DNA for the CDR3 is TGTGCCAGCTCACCAGCGGTCAGGGGGGAGACCCAGTACTTC. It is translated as CASSPAVRGETQYF.

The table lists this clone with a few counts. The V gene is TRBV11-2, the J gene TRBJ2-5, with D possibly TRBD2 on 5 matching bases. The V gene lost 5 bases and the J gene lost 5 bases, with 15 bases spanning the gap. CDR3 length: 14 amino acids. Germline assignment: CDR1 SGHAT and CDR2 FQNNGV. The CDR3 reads CASSPLAGPETQYF. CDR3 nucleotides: TGTGCCAGCAGCCCTCTGGCGGGCCCTGAGACCCAGTACTTC.

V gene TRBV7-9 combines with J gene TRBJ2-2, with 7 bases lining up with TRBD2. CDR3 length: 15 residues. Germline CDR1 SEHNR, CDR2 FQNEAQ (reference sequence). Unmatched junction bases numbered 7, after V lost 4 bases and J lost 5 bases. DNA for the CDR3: TGTGCCAGCAGCTCGGGAGCGGGAAGTACCGGGGAGCTGTTTTTT. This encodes CASSSGAGSTGELFF.

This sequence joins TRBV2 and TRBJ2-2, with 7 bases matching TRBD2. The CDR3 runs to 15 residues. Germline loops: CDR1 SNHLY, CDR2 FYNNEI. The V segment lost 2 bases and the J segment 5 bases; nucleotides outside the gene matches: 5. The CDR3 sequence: CASSEKRGGTGELFF. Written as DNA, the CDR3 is TGTGCCAGCAGTGAAAAGAGGGGAGGGACCGGGGAGCTGTTTTTT.

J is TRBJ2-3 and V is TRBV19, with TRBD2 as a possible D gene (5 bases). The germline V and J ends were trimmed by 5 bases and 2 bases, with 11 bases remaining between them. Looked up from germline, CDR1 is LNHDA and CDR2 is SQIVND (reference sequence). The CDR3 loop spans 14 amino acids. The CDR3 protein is CASSWSRDTDTQYF. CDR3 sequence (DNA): TGTGCCAGTAGTTGGAGCCGGGACACAGATACGCAGTATTTT.

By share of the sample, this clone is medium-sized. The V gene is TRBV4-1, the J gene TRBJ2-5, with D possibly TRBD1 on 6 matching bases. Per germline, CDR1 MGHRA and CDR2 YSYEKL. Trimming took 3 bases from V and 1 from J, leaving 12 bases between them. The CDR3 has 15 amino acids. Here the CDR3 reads CASSQNRDIQETQYF. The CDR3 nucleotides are TGCGCCAGCAGCCAGAACCGGGACATCCAAGAGACCCAGTACTTC.

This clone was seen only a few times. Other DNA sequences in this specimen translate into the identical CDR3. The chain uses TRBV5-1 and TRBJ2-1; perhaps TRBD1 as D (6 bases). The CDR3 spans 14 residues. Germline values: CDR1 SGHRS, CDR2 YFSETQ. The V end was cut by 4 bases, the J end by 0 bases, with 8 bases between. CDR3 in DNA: TGCGCCAGCAGCCCAGGGGACTCCTACAATGAGCAGTTCTTC. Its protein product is CASSPGDSYNEQFF. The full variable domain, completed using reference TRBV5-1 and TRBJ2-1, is KAGVTQTPRYLIKTRGQQVTLSCSPISGHRSVSWYQQTPGQGLQFLFEYFSETQRNKGNFPGRFSGRQFSNSRSEMNVSTLELGDSALYLCASSPGDSYNEQFFGPGTRLTVL.

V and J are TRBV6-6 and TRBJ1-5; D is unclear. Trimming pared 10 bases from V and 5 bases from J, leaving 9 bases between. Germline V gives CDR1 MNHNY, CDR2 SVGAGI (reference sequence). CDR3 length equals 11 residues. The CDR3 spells CAKIRDQPQHF. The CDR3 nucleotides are TGTGCCAAAATACGGGATCAGCCCCAGCATTTT.

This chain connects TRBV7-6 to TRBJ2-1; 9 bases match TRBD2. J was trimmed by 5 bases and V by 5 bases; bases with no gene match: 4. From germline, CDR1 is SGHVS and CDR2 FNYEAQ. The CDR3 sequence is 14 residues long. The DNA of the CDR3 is TGTGCCAGCAGCCTGGGACTAGCCCACAATGAGCAGTTCTTC. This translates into CASSLGLAHNEQFF.

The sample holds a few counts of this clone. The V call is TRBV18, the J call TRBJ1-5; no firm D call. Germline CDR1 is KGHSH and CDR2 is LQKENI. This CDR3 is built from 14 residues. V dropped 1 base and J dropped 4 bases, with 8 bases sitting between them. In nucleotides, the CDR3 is TGTGCCAGCTCACCACGGTCCGGGAATCAGCCCCAGCATTTT. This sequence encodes CASSPRSGNQPQHF.

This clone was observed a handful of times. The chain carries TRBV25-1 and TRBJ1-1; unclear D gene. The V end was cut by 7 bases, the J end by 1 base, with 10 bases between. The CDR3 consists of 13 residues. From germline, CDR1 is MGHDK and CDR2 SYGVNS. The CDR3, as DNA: TGTGCCAGCACTACTGCCCAGAACACTGAAGCTTTCTTT. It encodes CASTTAQNTEAFF.

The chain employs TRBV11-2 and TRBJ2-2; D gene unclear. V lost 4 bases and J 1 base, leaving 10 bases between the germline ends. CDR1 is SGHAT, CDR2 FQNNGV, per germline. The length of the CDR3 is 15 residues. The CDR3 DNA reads TGTGCCAGCAGCTCGGCGGCCGGGAACACCGGGGAGCTGTTTTTT. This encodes CASSSAAGNTGELFF.

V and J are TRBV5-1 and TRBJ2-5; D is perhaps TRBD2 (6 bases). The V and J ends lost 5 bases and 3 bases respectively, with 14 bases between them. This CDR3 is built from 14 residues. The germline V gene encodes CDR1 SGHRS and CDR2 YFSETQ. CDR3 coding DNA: TGCGCCAGCAGAGGTGGGGGGATGGAAGAGACCCAGTACTTC. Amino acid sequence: CASRGGGMEETQYF.

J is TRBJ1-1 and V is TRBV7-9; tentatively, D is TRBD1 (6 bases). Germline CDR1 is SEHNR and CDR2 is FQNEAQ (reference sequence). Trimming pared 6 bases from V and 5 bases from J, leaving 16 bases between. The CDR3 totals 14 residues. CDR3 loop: CASRLDSTTTEAFF. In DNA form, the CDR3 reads TGTGCCAGCAGACTGGACAGCACTACTACTGAAGCTTTCTTT.

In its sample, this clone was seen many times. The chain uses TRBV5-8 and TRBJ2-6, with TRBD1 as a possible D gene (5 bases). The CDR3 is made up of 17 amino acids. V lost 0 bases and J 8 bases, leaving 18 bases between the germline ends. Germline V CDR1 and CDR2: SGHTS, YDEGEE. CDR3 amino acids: CASSLGFLRQGTNVLTF. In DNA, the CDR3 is TGTGCCAGCAGCTTGGGGTTCCTTAGGCAGGGAACCAACGTCCTGACTTTC.

This chain's CDR3 is CASSLSLRQGENIQYF. The CDR3 DNA reads TGTGCCAGCAGTTTATCCCTTAGACAGGGGGAAAACATTCAGTACTTC. The gene calls are TRBV27 and TRBJ2-4, with 9 bases matching TRBD1. Germline CDR1 and CDR2: MNHEY and SMNVEV (reference sequence). The CDR3 has 16 residues. J gave up 5 bases and V 0 bases, and 5 bases lay outside the gene matches.

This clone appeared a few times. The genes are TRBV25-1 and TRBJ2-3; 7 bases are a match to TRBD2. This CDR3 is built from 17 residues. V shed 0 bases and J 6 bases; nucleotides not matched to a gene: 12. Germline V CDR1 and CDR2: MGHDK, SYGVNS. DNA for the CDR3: TGTGCCAGCAGTGAATACGGGGCTAGCGGACTCGTGGATACGCAGTATTTT. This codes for CASSEYGASGLVDTQYF.

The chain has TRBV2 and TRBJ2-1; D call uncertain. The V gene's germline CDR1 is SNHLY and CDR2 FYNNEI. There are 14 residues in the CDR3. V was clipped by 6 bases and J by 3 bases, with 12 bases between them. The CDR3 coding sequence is TGTGCCAGCAGGGTGGCCGCAAACTACAATGAGCAGTTCTTC. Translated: CASRVAANYNEQFF.

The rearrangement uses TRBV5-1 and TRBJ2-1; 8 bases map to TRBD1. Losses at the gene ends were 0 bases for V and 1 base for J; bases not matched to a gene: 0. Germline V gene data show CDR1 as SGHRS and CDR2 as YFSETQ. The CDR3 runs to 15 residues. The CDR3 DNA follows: TGCGCCAGCAGCTTGGACAGGGGGTCCTACAATGAGCAGTTCTTC. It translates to CASSLDRGSYNEQFF.